This T cell receptor beta chain was retrieved from a study of patients and donors after allogeneic stem cell transplantation. Germline lookup yields CDR1 SEHNR and CDR2 FQNEAQ (reference sequence). The CDR3 runs to 17 residues. Trimming removed 4 bases from V and 4 bases from J, with 19 bases in between. Via MiXCR, TCRdb re-called the RT-PCR reads, giving one row per CDR3 protein. The repertoire consists of about a million distinct CDR3 sequences, with roughly 18% occurring once and the leading ten covering about 6%. This clonotype appeared a few times. V and J are TRBV7-9 and TRBJ2-2; D is possibly TRBD1 (6 bases). This sequence originates from a human donor who was either an allogeneic HSCT recipient or a stem cell or donor lymphocyte infusion donor (not recorded which). It is not recorded whose cells these are; they may come from a transplant donor. Sequencing input: blood, either unsorted or a sorted T cell fraction (not recorded which). CDR3: CASSSPPGTRFTGELFF. The CDR3 DNA is TGTGCCAGCAGCTCCCCTCCCGGGACAAGATTCACCGGGGAGCTGTTTTTT.